This TCR beta chain derives from a study of blood T cell repertoires in COVID-19. The table came from immunoSEQ multiplex PCR; TCRdb's copy has only in-frame clones and leaves some out. The sample has around 200,000 clones; 85% to 90% are singletons. Germline V gene sequence: CDR1 KGHSH, CDR2 LQKENI. CDR3 length: 15 amino acids. V was shortened by 2 bases and J by 2 bases, with 9 bases between the two germline ends. The clonotype was recovered from an elderly woman in a cohort sampled during active or convalescent COVID-19. Sequenced input: peripheral blood. This rearrangement joins TRBV18 to TRBJ1-4, with D possibly TRBD1 on 5 matching bases. As DNA, the CDR3 is TGTGCCAGCTCACCATCCAGGGATACTAATGAAAAACTGTTTTTT. Amino acids: CASSPSRDTNEKLFF.